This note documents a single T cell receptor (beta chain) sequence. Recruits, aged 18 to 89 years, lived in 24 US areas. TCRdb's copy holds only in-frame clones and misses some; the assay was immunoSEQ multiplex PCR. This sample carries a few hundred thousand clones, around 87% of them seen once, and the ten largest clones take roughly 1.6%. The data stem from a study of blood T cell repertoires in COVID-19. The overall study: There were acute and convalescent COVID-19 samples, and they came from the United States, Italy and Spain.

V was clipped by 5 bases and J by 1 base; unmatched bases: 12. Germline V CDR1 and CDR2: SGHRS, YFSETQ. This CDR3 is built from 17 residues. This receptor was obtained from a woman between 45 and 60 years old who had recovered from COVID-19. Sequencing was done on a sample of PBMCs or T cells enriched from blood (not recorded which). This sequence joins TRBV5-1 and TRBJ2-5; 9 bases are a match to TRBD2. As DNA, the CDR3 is TGCGCCAGCAGACTACCACGGCGGGAGGGTATCCAAGAGACCCAGTACTTC. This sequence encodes CASRLPRREGIQETQYF.